The clone carrying this T cell receptor (beta chain) was detected only once. In the authors' workflow: The assay estimated nucleated cells by amplifying reference gene primers. Clones were sequenced by immunoSEQ multiplex PCR, and TCRdb holds only the in-frame ones, with some missing. V, J and clone size are taken as reported in that table, and D and trimming were inferred from the DNA itself. The sample shows tens of thousands of clones, around 80% of them seen only once. The entry originates in a study of blood T cell repertoires in COVID-19. Study overall: COVID-19 samples from acute and convalescent phases originated in the United States, Italy and Spain.

The CDR3 is made up of 13 amino acids. J lost 4 bases, V lost 4 bases, and 2 bases had no gene match. Germline loops: CDR1 SGHVS, CDR2 FQNEAQ. Specimen: peripheral blood. The chain is built from TRBV7-8 and TRBJ2-5, with 8 nucleotides matching TRBD1. This TCR was sampled from a man aged 55 to 70 with acute or convalescent COVID-19. The CDR3 DNA reads as TGTGCCAGCAGCTCAGGGGGCCGAGAGACCCAGTACTTC. Translated, it gives CASSSGGRETQYF. Full variable domain (missing parts from reference TRBV7-8 and TRBJ2-5): GAGVSQSPRYKVAKRGQDVALRCDPISGHVSLFWYQQALGQGPEFLTYFQNEAQLDKSGLPSDRFFAERPEGSVSTLKIQRTQQEDSAVYLCASSSGGRETQYFGPGTRLLVL.